This T cell receptor (beta chain) is drawn from a study of T cell repertoires in cytomegalovirus infection. V lost 7 bases and J lost 0, with 12 bases in between. CDR1 SGHTA and CDR2 FQGNSA come from the germline V gene. The CDR3 spans 15 residues. TCRdb re-called the reads through MiXCR, storing one row per CDR3 protein. The profile shows some 480,000 distinct CDR3 sequences, more than 30% of them singletons. This clonotype was found many times. Its antigen is as yet unknown. The source of this sequence is a human donor in good health (CMV status not recorded). Some clones in this sample may be carry-over from other donors' samples. The sample consisted of cultured PBMCs, taken from culture after CMV antigen stimulation. V usage is TRBV7-2 and J usage is TRBJ1-4, with D hard to call. The CDR3 sequence: CASKKEFATNEKLFF. CDR3 coding DNA: TGTGCCAGCAAGAAAGAATTTGCAACTAATGAAAAACTGTTTTTT. The whole variable domain, remainder taken from reference TRBV7-2 and TRBJ1-4, is GAGVSQSPSNKVTEKGKDVELRCDPISGHTALYWYRQSLGQGLEFLIYFQGNSAPDKSGLPSDRFSAERTGGSVSTLTIQRTQQEDSAVYLCASKKEFATNEKLFFGSGTQLSVL.